A single sample gave rise to the 18 T cell receptor beta chains below, sequenced in a study of T-cell reconstitution after alpha-beta-depleted transplantation in children. The library targeted TCRbeta and was prepared with unique molecular identifiers. TCRdb ran MiXCR on the PCR reads and lists one entry per CDR3 protein. The table shows about 980,000 distinct CDR3 sequences, with roughly 29% occurring only once. The input for sequencing was PBMCs, mostly from graft donor cells, taken 360 days after TCRalphabeta/CD19-depleted stem cell transplant. The origin of the receptors is a boy in the first two years of life who had a stem cell transplant for SCID, so the T cells may come from the graft donor.

The CDR3 region has the DNA TGTGCCACCAGCAGGTGGGGGACAGGGGCCTACGAGCAGTACTTC. Translation gives CATSRWGTGAYEQYF. The chain links TRBV15 to TRBJ2-7; 10 bases agree with TRBD1. Germline V gene data show CDR1 as LNHNV and CDR2 as YYDKDF (reference sequence). With V trimmed by 3 bases and J by 2 bases, 4 bases remained unmatched. This CDR3 is built from 15 residues. Variable domain in full (rest from reference TRBV15 and TRBJ2-7): DAMVIQNPRYQVTQFGKPVTLSCSQTLNHNVMYWYQQKSSQAPKLLFHYYDKDFNNEADTPDNFQSRRPNTSFCFLDIRSPGLGDTAMYLCATSRWGTGAYEQYFGPGTRLTVT.

This rearrangement joins TRBV7-8 to TRBJ2-5; D is possibly TRBD1 (6 bases). The CDR3 covers 14 residues. Germline V gives CDR1 SGHVS, CDR2 FQNEAQ. With 5 bases removed from V and 1 base from J, the gap between germline ends came to 11 bases. CDR3 in amino acids: CASSPHRVQETQYF. Here the CDR3 DNA reads TGTGCCAGCAGCCCCCACAGGGTCCAAGAGACCCAGTACTTC.

In its sample, this clonotype was seen a few times. This sequence joins TRBV9 and TRBJ2-3; no firm D call. Germline V gene lookup returns CDR1 SGDLS and CDR2 YYNGEE. The CDR3 is made up of 14 amino acids. The V end lost 3 bases, the J end lost 0 bases, and 8 bases lay between the germline ends. The CDR3 DNA follows: TGTGCCAGCAGCGCTACATATAGCACAGATACGCAGTATTTT. This sequence encodes CASSATYSTDTQYF.

The V gene is TRBV4-1, the J gene TRBJ1-4; 7 positions agree with TRBD1. With V trimmed by 4 bases and J by 5 bases, 16 bases remained unmatched. This CDR3 region has 18 residues. Germline CDR1 is MGHRA and CDR2 is YSYEKL. CDR3 in DNA: TGCGCCAGCAGCCGACAACAGGGGTATGGGCGCAAGAATGAAAAACTGTTTTTT. Its protein product is CASSRQQGYGRKNEKLFF.

A single count supports this clonotype. V and J are TRBV20-1 and TRBJ2-7; TRBD1 aligns across 10 bases. The CDR3 totals 12 residues. CDR1 is DFQATT, CDR2 SNEGSKA, per germline (reference sequence). The chain's CDR3 is CSSRDRGYEQYF. CDR3 nucleotides: TGCAGCTCCCGGGACAGGGGCTACGAGCAGTACTTC.

The CDR3 nucleotides are TGTGCTTCGAAGGGAGGGAATAACAATCAGCCCCAGCATTTT. Amino acids: CASKGGNNNQPQHF. The rearrangement uses TRBV6-1 and TRBJ1-5; no reliable D call. CDR1 and CDR2 from the germline V gene are MNHNS and SASEGT. The CDR3 loop spans 14 amino acids.

This clonotype has just a few counts. The chain joins TRBV12-5 to TRBJ1-1, with D perhaps TRBD1 (6 bases). Germline assignment: CDR1 LGHNT and CDR2 FRNRAP. The CDR3 loop spans 15 amino acids. V was trimmed by 1 base and J by 4 bases, leaving 13 bases between them. CDR3 residues: CASGLGSAGVTEAFF. CDR3 in DNA: TGTGCTAGTGGTTTGGGCTCGGCAGGGGTCACTGAAGCTTTCTTT.

V is TRBV7-6 and J is TRBJ2-7, with D perhaps matching TRBD1 or TRBD2 (5 bases each). The V end was cut by 5 bases, the J end by 5 bases, with 22 bases between. Germline CDR1 and CDR2: SGHVS and FNYEAQ. This CDR3 has 16 residues. The CDR3 reads CASSHHPRRDGHEQYF. DNA of the CDR3: TGTGCCAGCAGCCACCACCCTCGCAGGGACGGGCACGAGCAGTACTTC.

V usage is TRBV15 and J usage is TRBJ1-1, with D maybe TRBD1 (5 bases). The V gene's germline CDR1 is LNHNV and CDR2 YYDKDF (reference sequence). Trimming removed 0 bases from V and 8 bases from J, with 10 bases in between. The CDR3 loop spans 13 amino acids. CDR3 loop: CATSRETHREAFF. Written as DNA, the CDR3 is TGTGCCACCAGCAGAGAAACCCACAGGGAAGCTTTCTTT. Full variable domain (rest looked up from reference TRBV15 and TRBJ1-1): DAMVIQNPRYQVTQFGKPVTLSCSQTLNHNVMYWYQQKSSQAPKLLFHYYDKDFNNEADTPDNFQSRRPNTSFCFLDIRSPGLGDTAMYLCATSRETHREAFFGQGTRLTVV.

This clonotype was detected a few times. The gene calls are TRBV29-1 and TRBJ2-6; D gene unclear. Per the germline V gene, CDR1 is SQVTM and CDR2 is ANQGSEA. The CDR3 consists of 13 residues. Trimming took 5 bases from V and 2 from J, leaving 7 bases between them. CDR3 region: CSVLAPGANVLTF. Written as DNA, the CDR3 is TGCAGCGTTCTGGCGCCTGGGGCCAACGTCCTGACTTTC.

This clonotype was seen a handful of times. The chain uses TRBV7-8 and TRBJ1-5; D gene uncertain. V was cut by 2 bases and J by 0 bases, with 8 bases left in between. There are 15 residues in the CDR3. CDR1 and CDR2 from the germline V gene are SGHVS and FQNEAQ. The CDR3 sequence is CASSLSLHSNQPQHF. In DNA, the CDR3 is TGTGCCAGCAGCTTATCGTTACATAGCAATCAGCCCCAGCATTTT.

The gene calls are TRBV5-1 and TRBJ1-4, with TRBD1 as a possible D gene (6 bases). The germline V gene encodes CDR1 SGHRS and CDR2 YFSETQ. The CDR3 runs 15 residues. Deletions cut 1 base from V and 2 bases from J, with 9 bases between. CDR3: CASSLNRVTNEKLFF. The CDR3 DNA sequence: TGCGCCAGCAGCTTGAACAGGGTTACTAATGAAAAACTGTTTTTT.

The DNA of the CDR3 is TGTGCCAGCAGTAATCAGGGGTCCTATGGCTACACCTTC. It specifies CASSNQGSYGYTF. This chain joins TRBV12-3 or TRBV12-4 and TRBJ1-2; a weak D match, TRBD1 (6 bases). This CDR3 contains 13 residues. V was shortened by 5 bases and J by 4 bases, with 11 bases between the two germline ends.

J is TRBJ2-3 and V is TRBV5-1, with TRBD2 as a possible D gene (6 bases). The germline V gene has CDR1 SGHRS and CDR2 YFSETQ. This CDR3 contains 11 residues. V lost 5 bases and J lost 7, with 8 bases in between. For the CDR3, the DNA is TGCGCCAGCAGGAGCGGGTATACGCAGTATTTT. This encodes CASRSGYTQYF.

Only a few counts were recorded for this clonotype. The chain couples TRBV10-3 to TRBJ2-7; D remains unclear. The germline V gene has CDR1 ENHRY and CDR2 SYGVKD. This CDR3 spans 14 amino acids. Between the trimmed V and J ends, which lost 5 bases and 0 bases, there was a span of 11 bases. This chain's CDR3 is CAISMVRNSYEQYF. The CDR3 nucleotides read TGTGCCATCAGTATGGTCCGTAACTCCTACGAGCAGTACTTC.

The chain joins TRBV12-3 or TRBV12-4 to TRBJ2-5; 12 bases are a match to TRBD2. The trim removed 7 bases at V and 5 bases at J, leaving 5 bases unmatched. CDR3 length: 14 residues. The CDR3 DNA is TGTGCCAGCACCGTACTAGCGGGGGGTGAGACCCAGTACTTC. This sequence encodes CASTVLAGGETQYF.

This clonotype has ten or more counts. The gene calls are TRBV5-1 and TRBJ2-7, with 7 nucleotides matching TRBD1. The V gene's germline CDR1 is SGHRS and CDR2 YFSETQ. CDR3 length: 13 residues. V gave up 3 bases and J gave up 7 bases; unmatched junction bases: 7. The CDR3 sequence is CASSYDRVGEQYF. CDR3 bases: TGCGCCAGCAGCTACGACAGGGTTGGGGAGCAGTACTTC.

This chain connects TRBV12-3 or TRBV12-4 to TRBJ2-1, with D hard to call. The length of the CDR3 is 12 residues. The V end lost 5 bases, the J end lost 8 bases, and 10 bases lay between the germline ends. DNA for the CDR3: TGTGCCAGCAGTCCGGTGCGAGATGAGCAGTTCTTC. Its protein is CASSPVRDEQFF.